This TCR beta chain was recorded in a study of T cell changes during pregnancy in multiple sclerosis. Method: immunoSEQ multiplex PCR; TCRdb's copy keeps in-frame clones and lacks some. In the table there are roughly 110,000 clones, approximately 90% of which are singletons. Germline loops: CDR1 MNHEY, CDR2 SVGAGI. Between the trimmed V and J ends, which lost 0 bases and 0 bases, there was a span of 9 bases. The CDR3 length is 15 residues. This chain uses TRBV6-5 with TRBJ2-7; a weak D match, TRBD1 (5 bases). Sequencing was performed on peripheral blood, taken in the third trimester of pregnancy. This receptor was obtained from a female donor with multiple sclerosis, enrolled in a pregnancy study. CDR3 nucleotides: TGTGCCAGCAGTTACTCGATAGGGGCCTCCTACGAGCAGTACTTC. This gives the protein CASSYSIGASYEQYF.